This entry is about one TCR beta chain. Its target is not known. The PCR ran on 60 Vbeta and 13 Jbeta primers. Method: immunoSEQ multiplex PCR; TCRdb's copy keeps in-frame clones and lacks some. Listed are 100,000 to 150,000 clones; approximately 1.7% falls within the top ten. The CDR3 extends over 15 amino acids. Per germline, CDR1 GTSNPN and CDR2 SVGIG (reference sequence). V was pared by 0 bases and J by 1 base, with 10 bases between. These data belong to a study of cytomegalovirus exposure and HLA in healthy donors. Study findings and constraints: Sequencing had likely introduced a cluster of highly shared sequence variants as an artifact.

Material for sequencing was PBMCs. The source is a woman aged 40 to 49 in good health and CMV-seropositive. The chain recombines TRBV30 with TRBJ2-1; D may be TRBD1 (6 bases). CDR3 region: CAWSVQTGSYNEQFF. The DNA for the CDR3 is TGTGCCTGGAGTGTACAAACAGGGTCCTACAATGAGCAGTTCTTC.